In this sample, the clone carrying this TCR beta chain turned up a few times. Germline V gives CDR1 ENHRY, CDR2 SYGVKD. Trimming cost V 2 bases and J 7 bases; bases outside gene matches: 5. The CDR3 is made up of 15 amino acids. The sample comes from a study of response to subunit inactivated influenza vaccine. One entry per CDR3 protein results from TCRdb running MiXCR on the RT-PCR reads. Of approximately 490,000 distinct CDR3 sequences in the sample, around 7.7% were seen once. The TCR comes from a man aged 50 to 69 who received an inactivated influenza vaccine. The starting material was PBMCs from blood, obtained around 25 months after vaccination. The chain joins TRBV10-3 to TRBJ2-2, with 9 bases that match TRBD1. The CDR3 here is CAISETGGVGGELFF. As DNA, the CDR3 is TGTGCCATCAGTGAGACAGGGGGCGTGGGCGGGGAGCTGTTTTTT.